These 7 T cell receptor beta chains were all obtained from the same sample, sequenced in a study of technical replicates of blood from several donors. Clones were read by immunoSEQ multiplex PCR, and TCRdb kept only the in-frame ones, dropping some. The table records about 83,000 clones, over 75% of them present only once. The sequencing sample was made of T cells isolated from PBMCs. The receptors originated from a human donor in good health.

The CDR3 coding sequence is TGCGCCAGCAGCTGGGCTAAGGGAGCGGGGCTCACAGATACGCAGTATTTT. Translated, it gives CASSWAKGAGLTDTQYF. The chain has TRBV5-1 and TRBJ2-3, with 7 positions matching TRBD2. The V and J ends lost 3 bases and 2 bases, in that order; junction bases with no gene match: 12. CDR1 is SGHRS, CDR2 YFSETQ, per germline. The CDR3 has 17 residues.

V and J are TRBV11-2 and TRBJ1-4; D might be TRBD1 (5 bases). This CDR3 has 12 residues. Germline loops: CDR1 SGHAT, CDR2 FQNNGV. The V end was cut by 2 bases, the J end by 7 bases, with 5 bases between. CDR3 bases: TGTGCCAGCAGCTTACAGGGTGAAAAACTGTTTTTT. This translates into CASSLQGEKLFF.

The genes are TRBV7-5 and TRBJ2-2; TRBD2, the table's D call, was not compared with the DNA. TRBV7-5 is marked as a pseudogene. This CDR3 spans 14 amino acids. The CDR3 coding sequence is TGTGCCAGGAGGGAAGCAGGGAGGAGGGGGGAGCTGTTTTTT. Its protein product is CARREAGRRGELFF.

The chain uses TRBV6-1 and TRBJ2-7; 7 bases are a match to TRBD1. V lost 5 bases to trimming and J lost 2 bases; unmatched junction nucleotides: 3. Per germline, CDR1 MNHNS and CDR2 SASEGT. This CDR3 is 13 amino acids long. In nucleotides, the CDR3 is TGTGCCAGCAGTAACAGGGGCCCCTACGAGCAGTACTTC. Translating gives CASSNRGPYEQYF.

This sequence joins TRBV19 and TRBJ1-2, with 7 bases that match TRBD1. Germline V gene data show CDR1 as LNHDA and CDR2 as SQIVND (reference sequence). Germline trimming cut 3 bases from V and 11 bases from J; bases unmatched to any gene: 12. The CDR3 extends over 14 amino acids. The CDR3 DNA reads TGTGCCAGTAGTATCCCCCAACCGGGACAGATTTACACCTTC. This codes for CASSIPQPGQIYTF.

The rearrangement links TRBV30 to TRBJ1-5; D is perhaps TRBD1 (6 bases). V lost 0 bases and J 11 bases, leaving 11 bases between the germline ends. This CDR3 region has 12 residues. Germline V gene sequence: CDR1 GTSNPN, CDR2 SVGIG (reference sequence). CDR3 in amino acids: CAWSVLAGAQHF. The CDR3 nucleotides are TGTGCCTGGAGTGTACTTGCAGGGGCCCAGCATTTT.

V gene TRBV19 combines with J gene TRBJ2-3; D perhaps matches TRBD1 (6 bases). Germline CDR1 is LNHDA and CDR2 is SQIVND (reference sequence). V shed 3 bases and J shed 5 bases, with 15 bases lying between them. The length of the CDR3 is 15 residues. CDR3: CASSILQGVGDTQYF. Written as DNA, the CDR3 is TGTGCCAGTAGTATCTTACAGGGAGTGGGAGATACGCAGTATTTT.